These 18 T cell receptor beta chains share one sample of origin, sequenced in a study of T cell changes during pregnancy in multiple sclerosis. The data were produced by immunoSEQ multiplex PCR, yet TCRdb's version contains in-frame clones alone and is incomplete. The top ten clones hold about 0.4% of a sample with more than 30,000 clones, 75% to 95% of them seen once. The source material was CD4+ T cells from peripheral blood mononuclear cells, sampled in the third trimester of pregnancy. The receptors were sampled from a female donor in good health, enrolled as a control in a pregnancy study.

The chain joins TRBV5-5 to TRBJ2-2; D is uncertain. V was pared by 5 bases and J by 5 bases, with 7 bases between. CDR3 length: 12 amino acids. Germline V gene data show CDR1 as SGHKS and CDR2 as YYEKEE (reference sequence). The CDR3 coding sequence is TGTGCCAGCAGAATTAGAACCGGGGAGCTGTTTTTT. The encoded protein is CASRIRTGELFF. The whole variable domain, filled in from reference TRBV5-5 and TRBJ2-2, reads DAGVTQSPTHLIKTRGQQVTLRCSPISGHKSVSWYQQVLGQGPQFIFQYYEKEERGRGNFPDRFSARQFPNYSSELNVNALLLGDSALYLCASRIRTGELFFGEGSRLTVL.

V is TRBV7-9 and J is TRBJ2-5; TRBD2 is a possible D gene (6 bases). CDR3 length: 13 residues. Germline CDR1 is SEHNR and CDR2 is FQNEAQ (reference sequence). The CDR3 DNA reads TGTGCGGGCGGAACAGTGGGAGGAGAGACCCAGTACTTC. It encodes CAGGTVGGETQYF.

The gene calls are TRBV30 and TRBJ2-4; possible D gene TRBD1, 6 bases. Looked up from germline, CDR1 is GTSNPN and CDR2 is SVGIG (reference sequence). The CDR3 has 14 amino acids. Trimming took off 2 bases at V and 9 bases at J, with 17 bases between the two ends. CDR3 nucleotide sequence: TGTGCCTGGAGTCCAGACAGGACGAGTTTCATTCAGTACTTC. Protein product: CAWSPDRTSFIQYF.

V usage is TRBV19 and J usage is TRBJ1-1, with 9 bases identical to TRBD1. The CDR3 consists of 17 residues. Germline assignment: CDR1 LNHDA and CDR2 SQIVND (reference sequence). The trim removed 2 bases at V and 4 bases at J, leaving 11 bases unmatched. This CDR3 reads CASSIRGQGHGGTEAFF. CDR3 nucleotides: TGTGCCAGTAGTATAAGGGGACAGGGCCACGGAGGCACTGAAGCTTTCTTT.

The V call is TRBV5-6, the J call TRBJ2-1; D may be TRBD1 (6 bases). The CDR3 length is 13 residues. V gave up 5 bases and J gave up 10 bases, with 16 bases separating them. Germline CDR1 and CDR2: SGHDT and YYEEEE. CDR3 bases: TGTGCCAGCAGGAATGGACAGACCGGGGAGCAGTTCTTC. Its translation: CASRNGQTGEQFF. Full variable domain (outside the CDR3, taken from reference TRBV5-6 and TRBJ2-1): DAGVTQSPTHLIKTRGQQVTLRCSPKSGHDTVSWYQQALGQGPQFIFQYYEEEERQRGNFPDRFSGHQFPNYSSELNVNALLLGDSALYLCASRNGQTGEQFFGPGTRLTVL.

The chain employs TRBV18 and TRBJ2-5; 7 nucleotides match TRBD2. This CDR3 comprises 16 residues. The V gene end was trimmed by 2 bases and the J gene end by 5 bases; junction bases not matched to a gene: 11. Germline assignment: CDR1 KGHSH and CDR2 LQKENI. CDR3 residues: CASSPSVAGARETQYF. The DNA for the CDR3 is TGTGCCAGCTCACCAAGTGTGGCGGGAGCTCGTGAGACCCAGTACTTC.

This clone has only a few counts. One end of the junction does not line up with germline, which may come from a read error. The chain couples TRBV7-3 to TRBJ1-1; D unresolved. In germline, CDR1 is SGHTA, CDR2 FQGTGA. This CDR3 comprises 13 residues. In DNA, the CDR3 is TGTGCCAGCAGCCTAACCAGGTTGGCTGAAGCTTTCTTT. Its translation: CASSLTRLAEAFF.

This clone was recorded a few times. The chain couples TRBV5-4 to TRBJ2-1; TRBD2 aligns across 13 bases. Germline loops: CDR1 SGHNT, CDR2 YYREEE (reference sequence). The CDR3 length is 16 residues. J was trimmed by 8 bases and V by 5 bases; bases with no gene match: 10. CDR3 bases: TGTGCCAGCAGAAGACTAGCGGGGGGCCTTGTACATGAGCAGTTCTTC. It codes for CASRRLAGGLVHEQFF.

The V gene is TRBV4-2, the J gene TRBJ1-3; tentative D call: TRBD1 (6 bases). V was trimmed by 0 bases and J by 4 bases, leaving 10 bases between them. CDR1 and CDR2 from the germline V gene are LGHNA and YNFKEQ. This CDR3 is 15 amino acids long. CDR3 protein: CASSQEAGAGNTIYF. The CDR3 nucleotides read TGTGCCAGCAGCCAAGAGGCAGGGGCAGGAAACACCATATATTTT.

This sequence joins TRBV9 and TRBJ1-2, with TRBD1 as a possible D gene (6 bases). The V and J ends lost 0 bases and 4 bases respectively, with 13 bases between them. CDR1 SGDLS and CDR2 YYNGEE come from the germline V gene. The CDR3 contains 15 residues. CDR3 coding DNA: TGTGCCAGCAGCGTAGCGGGGGGCGCAGGCTATGGCTACACCTTC. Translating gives CASSVAGGAGYGYTF.

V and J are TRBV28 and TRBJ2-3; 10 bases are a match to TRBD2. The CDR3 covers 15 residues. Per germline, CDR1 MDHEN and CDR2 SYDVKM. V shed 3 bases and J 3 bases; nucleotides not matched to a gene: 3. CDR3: CASSFASGRTDTQYF. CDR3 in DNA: TGTGCCAGCAGTTTTGCTAGCGGGAGAACAGATACGCAGTATTTT.

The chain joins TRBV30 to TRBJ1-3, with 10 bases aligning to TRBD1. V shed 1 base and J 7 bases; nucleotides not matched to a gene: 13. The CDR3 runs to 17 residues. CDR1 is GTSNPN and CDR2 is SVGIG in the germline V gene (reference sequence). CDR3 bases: TGTGCCTGGAGTGCCCCACGGGGGGACAGGGGTAGGAACACCATATATTTT. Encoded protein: CAWSAPRGDRGRNTIYF.

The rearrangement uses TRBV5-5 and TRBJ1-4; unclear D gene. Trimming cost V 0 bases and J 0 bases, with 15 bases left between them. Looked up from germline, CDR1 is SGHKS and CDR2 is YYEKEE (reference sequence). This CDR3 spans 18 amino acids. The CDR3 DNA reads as TGTGCCAGCAGCTTGGCCGTGGGGAGTGGAACAACTAATGAAAAACTGTTTTTT. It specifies CASSLAVGSGTTNEKLFF.

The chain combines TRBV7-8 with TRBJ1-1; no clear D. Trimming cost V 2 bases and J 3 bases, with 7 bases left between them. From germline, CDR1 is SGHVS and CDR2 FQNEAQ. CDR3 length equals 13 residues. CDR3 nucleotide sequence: TGTGCCAGCAGCTTAAACGAGGACACTGAAGCTTTCTTT. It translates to CASSLNEDTEAFF.

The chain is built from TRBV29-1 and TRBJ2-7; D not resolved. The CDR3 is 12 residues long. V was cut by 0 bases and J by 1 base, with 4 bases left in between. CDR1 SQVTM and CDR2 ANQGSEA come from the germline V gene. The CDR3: CSVEERSYEQYF. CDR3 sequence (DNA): TGCAGCGTTGAAGAACGGTCCTACGAGCAGTACTTC.

CDR3 sequence reads: CASSAGTASYEQYF. The CDR3 DNA reads TGTGCCAGTAGTGCCGGGACAGCCTCCTACGAGCAGTACTTC. The chain has TRBV19 and TRBJ2-7; 7 nucleotides agree with TRBD1. Per the germline V gene, CDR1 is LNHDA and CDR2 is SQIVND (reference sequence). The CDR3 consists of 14 residues. V lost 5 bases and J lost 0; bases outside the gene matches: 4.

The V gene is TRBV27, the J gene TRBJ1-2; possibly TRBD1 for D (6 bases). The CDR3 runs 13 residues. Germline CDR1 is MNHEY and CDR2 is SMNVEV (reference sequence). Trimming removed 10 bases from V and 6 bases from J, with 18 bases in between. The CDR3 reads CATKTVRGNGYTF. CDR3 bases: TGTGCCACCAAAACCGTCAGGGGAAATGGCTACACCTTC.

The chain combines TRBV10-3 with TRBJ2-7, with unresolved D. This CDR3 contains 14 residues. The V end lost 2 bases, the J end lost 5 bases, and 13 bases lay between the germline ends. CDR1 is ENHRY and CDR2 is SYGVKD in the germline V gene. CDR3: CAISEPNIRNEQYF. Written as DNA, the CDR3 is TGTGCCATCAGTGAGCCGAACATAAGAAACGAGCAGTACTTC.